A single sample gave rise to the 10 T cell receptor delta chains below, sequenced in a study of Vδ1+ human thymocytes. Study results and caveats: In the thymus, TRG and TRD repertoires looked highly polyclonal with Gaussian CDR3 lengths.

Sequences come from RNA converted to cDNA by reverse transcription. Pooled V-gene forward primers with one constant-region reverse primer generated the CDR3 amplicons by multiplex PCR. TCRdb fed the multiplex PCR reads into CATT to redo clone calling. The sample includes about 25,000 delta-chain clones, 7.4% of them seen just once. These TCRs' antigens remain unknown. Sequences were obtained from Vdelta1+ gamma-delta thymocytes from the thymus. Documented subset: FACS-sorted CD3+ TCRalphabeta- TCRVdelta1+ TCRVdelta2- thymocytes. These receptor sequences come from a girl less than two years old who had congenital heart surgery.

The rearrangement uses TRDV1 and TRDJ1; 7 bases agree with TRDD3. The CDR3 extends over 22 amino acids. After removal of 3 bases from V and 0 bases from J, the junction contained 25 bases not matched to a gene. The germline V gene encodes CDR1 TSWWSYY and CDR2 QGS. CDR3 sequence reads: CALGDGTPSLMYWGGYTDKLIF. The CDR3 DNA is TGTGCTCTTGGGGACGGAACCCCCTCTTTGATGTACTGGGGAGGGTACACCGATAAACTCATCTTT.

This clone occurred a few times. This rearrangement joins TRDV1 to TRDJ1, with unresolved D. V gave up 2 bases and J gave up 10 bases, with 17 bases separating them. The CDR3 runs to 14 residues. The germline CDR1 and CDR2 sequences are TSWWSYY and QGS. The CDR3 sequence: CALGESGGRLGLIF. The CDR3 DNA sequence: TGTGCTCTTGGGGAATCTGGTGGGAGACTCGGACTCATCTTT.

This clone showed up just a few times. The chain recombines TRDV1 with TRDJ1; D possibly corresponds to TRDD3 (7 bases). There are 20 residues in the CDR3. Germline V gene sequence: CDR1 TSWWSYY, CDR2 QGS. The V end lost 1 base, the J end lost 1 base, and 25 bases lay between the germline ends. CDR3 sequence (DNA): TGTGCTCTTGGGGAACGAGGCTTCCTCAGGGGGATTCGTACCACCGATAAACTCATCTTT. It encodes CALGERGFLRGIRTTDKLIF.

The chain uses TRDV1 and TRDJ1; 9 bases line up with TRDD3. Trimming took 0 bases from V and 1 from J; bases not matched to a gene: 24. Germline CDR1 TSWWSYY, CDR2 QGS. This CDR3 is 23 amino acids long. For the CDR3, the DNA is TGTGCTCTTGGGGAACTTTGTCGGCCTTCCCGCACTGGGGGACCTGGGAGCACCGATAAACTCATCTTT. Translating gives CALGELCRPSRTGGPGSTDKLIF.

This clone showed up just a few times. V is TRDV1 and J is TRDJ1; 11 positions agree with TRDD3. The germline CDR1 and CDR2 sequences are TSWWSYY and QGS. The CDR3 is 23 amino acids. After removal of 1 base from V and 1 base from J, the junction contained 23 bases not matched to a gene. The CDR3 bases are TGTGCTCTTGGGGAACATCCCTTCCTACGTGACCTGGGGGATACCTGTTTCACCGATAAACTCATCTTT. It is translated as CALGEHPFLRDLGDTCFTDKLIF.

The J gene is TRDJ1, the V gene TRDV1; weak D call: TRDD3 (5 bases). The CDR3 loop spans 16 amino acids. The ends were cut back, 1 base at V and 3 bases at J, with 15 bases in the middle. CDR1 is TSWWSYY and CDR2 is QGS in the germline V gene. CDR3 sequence reads: CALGEPSTTGADKLIF. The CDR3 nucleotides read TGTGCTCTTGGGGAACCCTCCACGACGGGGGCCGATAAACTCATCTTT.

The gene calls are TRDV1 and TRDJ1; 7 bases line up with TRDD3. TCRdb does not report a J gene; here it was assigned by matching the DNA to germline references. The CDR3 totals 19 residues. Germline CDR1 and CDR2: TSWWSYY and QGS. The junction had 18 bases not matched to a gene; V was cut back by 5 bases and J by 0 bases. The chain's CDR3 is CALGKGGLPLGVYTDKLIF. The CDR3 nucleotides are TGTGCTCTTGGGAAGGGGGGTCTACCCCTGGGGGTTTACACCGATAAACTCATCTTT.

The chain has TRDV1 and TRDJ1; D possibly corresponds to TRDD3 (5 bases). Per germline, CDR1 TSWWSYY and CDR2 QGS. The CDR3 contains 20 residues. The V gene lost 5 bases and the J gene lost 0 bases, with 28 bases spanning the gap. The CDR3 sequence is CALGSRAPRGVKADTDKLIF. As DNA, the CDR3 is TGTGCTCTTGGGTCAAGGGCCCCACGGGGGGTCAAGGCGGACACCGATAAACTCATCTTT.

This chain links TRDV1 with TRDJ1; 10 bases line up with TRDD3. After removal of 1 base from V and 3 bases from J, the junction contained 14 bases not matched to a gene. CDR3 size: 19 residues. Per the germline V gene, CDR1 is TSWWSYY and CDR2 is QGS. The CDR3: CALGEPSSAQLGDADKLIF. The CDR3 DNA is TGTGCTCTTGGGGAACCCTCCTCAGCCCAACTGGGGGATGCCGATAAACTCATCTTT.

The chain uses TRDV1 and TRDJ1, with a tentative D call TRDD2 (5 bases). Looked up from germline, CDR1 is TSWWSYY and CDR2 is QGS. The ends were cut back, 0 bases at V and 2 bases at J, with 37 bases in the middle. The CDR3 is 24 residues long. CDR3 in DNA: TGTGCTCTTGGGGAACTGACTTGCAACGACCCGGCCGCTTCCCAGGAGCCGATTACCGATAAACTCATCTTT. Amino acids: CALGELTCNDPAASQEPITDKLIF.